This entry lists 10 T cell receptor beta chains sequenced from one sample in a study of graft-versus-host responses after intestinal transplantation. The assay was immunoSEQ multiplex PCR, and TCRdb's table has in-frame clones only and misses some. Of 40,000 or so clones in the sample, about 90% were seen once. Researchers processed graft tissue to release intraepithelial and lamina propria lymphocytes. This specimen was ileum tissue, taken 204 days after intestinal transplant. The source of these receptors is a human patient who received an intestinal transplant, so some T cells may come from the graft donor.

The genes are TRBV14 and TRBJ2-5; no firm D call. The germline V gene has CDR1 SGHDN and CDR2 FVKESK. This CDR3 is 12 amino acids long. The germline V and J ends were trimmed by 1 base and 4 bases, with 4 bases remaining between them. CDR3 sequence (DNA): TGTGCCAGCAGCCAAGCCGGAGAGACCCAGTACTTC. It yields the protein CASSQAGETQYF.

Written as DNA, the CDR3 is TGTGCCAGCGGACGGACCTACGAGCAGTACTTC. Its translation: CASGRTYEQYF. The chain employs TRBV18 and TRBJ2-7; no clear D. The CDR3 consists of 11 residues. Germline CDR1 reads KGHSH; CDR2 reads LQKENI. Trimming pared 8 bases from V and 2 bases from J, leaving 7 bases between.

Concerning this clone: The junction departs from germline at one end; a sequencing error may be responsible. The chain joins TRBV5-1 to TRBJ2-3, with D possibly matching TRBD1 (5 bases). CDR3 length equals 12 residues. Germline CDR1 is SGHRS and CDR2 is YFSETQ. CDR3 sequence (DNA): TGCGCCAGCAGCTTGGTACAGGATAAGCAGTATTTT. Translating gives CASSLVQDKQYF.

V and J are TRBV4-2 and TRBJ2-5; tentatively, D is TRBD2 (6 bases). This CDR3 is built from 16 residues. Germline V CDR1 and CDR2: LGHNA, YNFKEQ. V was trimmed by 0 bases and J by 7 bases, leaving 18 bases between them. CDR3 region: CASSQETGLVMGTQYF. CDR3 DNA: TGTGCCAGCAGCCAAGAAACGGGACTCGTAATGGGGACCCAGTACTTC.

This rearrangement joins TRBV6-5 to TRBJ2-2, with D possibly matching TRBD2 (6 bases). The CDR3 length is 15 residues. The ends were cut back, 7 bases at V and 6 bases at J, with 18 bases in the middle. Germline assignment: CDR1 MNHEY and CDR2 SVGAGI. This CDR3 reads CASNLGLGGAGELFF. CDR3 in DNA: TGTGCCAGCAACCTCGGGCTAGGAGGGGCCGGGGAGCTGTTTTTT.

This chain links TRBV5-1 with TRBJ2-2; a possible D gene is TRBD1 (6 bases). The CDR3 contains 14 residues. CDR1 SGHRS and CDR2 YFSETQ come from the germline V gene. Deletions cut 5 bases from V and 5 bases from J, with 13 bases between. CDR3 amino acids: CASSPQGNTGELFF. In nucleotides, the CDR3 is TGCGCCAGCAGTCCCCAGGGGAATACCGGGGAGCTGTTTTTT. The full variable domain, with the rest looked up from reference TRBV5-1 and TRBJ2-2, is KAGVTQTPRYLIKTRGQQVTLSCSPISGHRSVSWYQQTPGQGLQFLFEYFSETQRNKGNFPGRFSGRQFSNSRSEMNVSTLELGDSALYLCASSPQGNTGELFFGEGSRLTVL.

The rearrangement joins TRBV5-1 to TRBJ1-2; 7 nucleotides match TRBD1. The CDR3 contains 14 residues. V shed 0 bases and J 4 bases; nucleotides not matched to a gene: 3. CDR1 SGHRS and CDR2 YFSETQ come from the germline V gene. CDR3 sequence: CASSLDRGAYGYTF. The CDR3 DNA is TGCGCCAGCAGCTTGGACAGGGGCGCCTATGGCTACACCTTC.

This chain links TRBV21-1 with TRBJ2-5; the table's D call of TRBD1 was not tested on the DNA. TRBV21-1 is a pseudogene locus. The CDR3 length is 12 residues. CDR3 amino acids: CASVDNLKTQYF. CDR3 nucleotides: TGTGCCAGTGTAGACAATTTGAAGACCCAGTACTTC.

The CDR3 bases are TGTGCCAGTAGTATAGATTATTGGACAGAGAGCACAGATACGCAGTATTTT. Protein: CASSIDYWTESTDTQYF. The chain couples TRBV19 to TRBJ2-3, with TRBD1 as a possible D gene (6 bases). Trimming pared 0 bases from V and 0 bases from J, leaving 13 bases between. The CDR3 length is 17 residues. CDR1 is LNHDA, CDR2 SQIVND, per germline (reference sequence). Filled out from reference TRBV19 and TRBJ2-3, the complete variable domain reads DGGITQSPKYLFRKEGQNVTLSCEQNLNHDAMYWYRQDPGQGLRLIYYSQIVNDFQKGDIAEGYSVSREKKESFPLTVTSAQKNPTAFYLCASSIDYWTESTDTQYFGPGTRLTVL.

This chain joins TRBV13 and TRBJ2-7, with 7 positions matching TRBD2. The germline CDR1 and CDR2 sequences are PRHDT and FYEKMQ (reference sequence). This CDR3 has 15 residues. J gave up 0 bases and V 3 bases, and 5 bases lay outside the gene matches. For the CDR3, the DNA is TGTGCCAGCAGCTTCAAAGCGGGATTCTCCTACGAGCAGTACTTC. Residues: CASSFKAGFSYEQYF.